This entry lists 30 T cell receptor beta chains sequenced from one sample in a study of T cell repertoires in cytomegalovirus infection. Their target antigens are unknown. TCRdb used MiXCR to reprocess the reads, holding one entry per CDR3 protein. The sample gives some 900,000 distinct CDR3 sequences, roughly 33% of which show up once; roughly an eighth is in the top ten. The sequencing here drew on cultured CD8+ T cells from PBMCs, taken from culture after CMV antigen stimulation. These receptors all stem from a human donor in good health (CMV status not recorded). Some clones in this sample may be carry-over from other donors' samples.

A few counts support this clonotype. The chain has TRBV10-3 and TRBJ2-3; D remains ambiguous. The V gene lost 2 bases and the J gene lost 1 base, with 19 bases spanning the gap. The CDR3 spans 18 residues. The germline gives CDR1 ENHRY, CDR2 SYGVKD. CDR3 protein: CAISEPQLSETGTDTQYF. The DNA for the CDR3 is TGTGCCATCAGTGAGCCACAACTCAGCGAAACGGGCACAGATACGCAGTATTTT.

Many counts were recorded for this clonotype. The chain couples TRBV7-8 to TRBJ2-7; D unresolved. The V gene's germline CDR1 is SGHVS and CDR2 FQNEAQ. Trimming took off 1 base at V and 3 bases at J, with 13 bases between the two ends. The CDR3 totals 15 residues. The CDR3 spells CASSLGAGSFYEQYV. CDR3 sequence (DNA): TGTGCCAGCAGCTTAGGGGCAGGTAGCTTCTACGAGCAGTACGTC.

This clonotype occurred a few times. This chain connects TRBV6-2 or TRBV6-3 to TRBJ2-7; D is possibly TRBD1 (6 bases). With 4 bases removed from V and 3 bases from J, the gap between germline ends came to 10 bases. Germline loops: CDR1 MNHEY, CDR2 SVGEGT. This CDR3 spans 13 amino acids. CDR3 coding DNA: TGTGCCAGCAGTTCGACAGGTATCTACGAGCAGTACGTC. It specifies CASSSTGIYEQYV.

The chain uses TRBV9 and TRBJ1-2; weak D call: TRBD1 (5 bases). The CDR3 sequence is 12 residues long. V was shortened by 5 bases and J by 6 bases, with 11 bases between the two germline ends. Germline V CDR1 and CDR2: SGDLS, YYNGEE. The CDR3 region has the DNA TGTGCCAGCAGTACGAAGGGGAATGGCTACACCTTC. Protein product: CASSTKGNGYTF.

The rearrangement joins TRBV6-2 or TRBV6-3 to TRBJ1-5; weak D call: TRBD1 (5 bases). V was pared by 3 bases and J by 7 bases, with 10 bases between. Per germline, CDR1 MNHEY and CDR2 SVGEGT. This CDR3 spans 13 amino acids. CDR3 region: CASSYVRGQPQHF. The CDR3, as DNA: TGTGCCAGCAGTTATGTGCGGGGCCAGCCCCAGCATTTT.

Only a few counts were recorded for this clonotype. The V call is TRBV6-1, the J call TRBJ1-2; no clear D. V lost 1 base, J lost 1 base, and 7 bases lay in between. The CDR3 extends over 14 amino acids. The germline gives CDR1 MNHNS, CDR2 SASEGT. The CDR3 sequence: CASSEVGGNYGYTF. DNA of the CDR3: TGTGCCAGCAGTGAAGTGGGCGGTAACTATGGCTACACCTTC.

The V call is TRBV7-9, the J call TRBJ2-3; TRBD2 matches at 10 bases. The trim removed 8 bases at V and 3 bases at J, leaving 5 bases unmatched. In germline, CDR1 is SEHNR, CDR2 FQNEAQ (reference sequence). The CDR3 sequence is 14 residues long. The CDR3 nucleotides are TGTGCCAGCTCGATTAGCGGGGGGACAGATACGCAGTATTTT. Its translation: CASSISGGTDTQYF.

Only a few counts were recorded for this clonotype. This sequence joins TRBV28 and TRBJ2-7; perhaps TRBD2 as D (6 bases). Germline CDR1 is MDHEN and CDR2 is SYDVKM. The CDR3 covers 15 residues. V dropped 7 bases and J dropped 3 bases, with 19 bases sitting between them. The CDR3 spells CASTPLGLAYYEQYF. CDR3 sequence (DNA): TGTGCCAGCACCCCTCTGGGACTCGCGTACTACGAGCAGTACTTC.

On this clonotype itself: At one of its ends the junction is not consistent with the germline gene, which may arise from a read error. V and J are TRBV6-6 and TRBJ1-4; D is possibly TRBD1 (5 bases). Looked up from germline, CDR1 is MNHNY and CDR2 is SVGAGI (reference sequence). The length of the CDR3 is 13 residues. DNA of the CDR3: TGTGCCAGCAGGGAGGGGATTAGTGAAAAACTGTTGTTT. Amino acids: CASREGISEKLLF.

This clonotype was counted only a few times. The CDR3 DNA reads TGTGCCAGCAGTTACACAGGGAGTCAAGAGACCCAGTACTTC. It specifies CASSYTGSQETQYF. V usage is TRBV6-6 and J usage is TRBJ2-5; TRBD1 might be the D (6 bases). CDR1 and CDR2 (germline): MNHNY, SVGAGI (reference sequence). This CDR3 comprises 14 residues. Trimming took off 2 bases at V and 2 bases at J, with 9 bases between the two ends.

The chain combines TRBV10-3 with TRBJ1-2; TRBD1 aligns across 7 bases. The CDR3 has 15 amino acids. The germline V gene encodes CDR1 ENHRY and CDR2 SYGVKD. Trimming at V came to 0 bases and at J to 6 bases, leaving 7 bases not matched to a gene. DNA for the CDR3: TGTGCCATCAGTGAGTCTGGAAGGGGGCGGGATGGCTACACCTTC. The encoded protein is CAISESGRGRDGYTF.

The chain uses TRBV6-2 or TRBV6-3 and TRBJ2-4; D is uncertain. Deletions cut 0 bases from V and 1 base from J, with 13 bases between. The CDR3 length is 17 residues. Germline CDR1 and CDR2: MNHEY and SVGEGT. CDR3 coding DNA: TGTGCCAGCAGTTACTCACCCGATAGAGTTGCCAAAAACATTCAGTACTTC. This sequence encodes CASSYSPDRVAKNIQYF.

This clonotype was found a few times. Here the CDR3 reads CASSLQGAEQYF. The CDR3 bases are TGTGCCAGCAGCTTGCAGGGGGCCGAGCAGTACTTC. V usage is TRBV7-6 and J usage is TRBJ2-7; 8 nucleotides match TRBD1. This CDR3 has 12 residues. Losses at the gene ends were 3 bases for V and 6 bases for J; bases not matched to a gene: 1. Germline V gives CDR1 SGHVS, CDR2 FNYEAQ.

The chain employs TRBV12-3 or TRBV12-4 and TRBJ1-2; D is possibly TRBD1 (5 bases). CDR3 length: 13 residues. The ends were cut back, 6 bases at V and 5 bases at J, with 13 bases in the middle. The CDR3 sequence: CASSPGRLYGYTF. CDR3 nucleotide sequence: TGTGCCAGCAGCCCGGGACGGTTATATGGCTACACCTTC.

This chain joins TRBV7-2 and TRBJ2-1; no clear D. The germline V and J ends were trimmed by 2 bases and 3 bases, with 11 bases remaining between them. This CDR3 has 15 amino acids. Germline lookup yields CDR1 SGHTA and CDR2 FQGNSA. The CDR3 nucleotides are TGTGCCAGCAGCTTATTTGGAGACGGCTACAATGAGCAGTTCTTC. Protein: CASSLFGDGYNEQFF.

The gene calls are TRBV27 and TRBJ2-1; 11 positions match TRBD2. Germline CDR1 reads MNHEY; CDR2 reads SMNVEV (reference sequence). V dropped 2 bases and J dropped 3; count of bases not matched to a gene: 9. CDR3 length: 18 amino acids. The CDR3 reads CASSLLAGGTGRYNEQFF. The CDR3 DNA is TGTGCCAGCAGTTTACTAGCGGGGGGTACGGGCCGCTACAATGAGCAGTTCTTC.

This clonotype has just a few counts. V is TRBV12-3 or TRBV12-4 and J is TRBJ2-1; 7 bases align to TRBD2. The CDR3 has 14 residues. With V trimmed by 6 bases and J by 8 bases, 10 bases remained unmatched. CDR3 sequence reads: CASSPAGVLDEQFF. The CDR3 DNA follows: TGTGCCAGCAGCCCGGCGGGGGTTCTCGATGAGCAGTTCTTC.

This clonotype was observed many times. The gene calls are TRBV10-3 and TRBJ1-2; the match to TRBD1 covers 12 bases. Germline V gene sequence: CDR1 ENHRY, CDR2 SYGVKD. With 0 bases clipped from V and 3 bases from J, the junction kept 11 bases outside the gene matches. CDR3 length: 19 residues. The CDR3 spells CAISESLRDRGREDYGYTF. Written as DNA, the CDR3 is TGTGCCATCAGTGAGTCTCTTCGGGACAGGGGGCGCGAAGACTATGGCTACACCTTC.

The chain uses TRBV27 and TRBJ2-7; 9 positions agree with TRBD2. Germline-derived CDR1 and CDR2 are MNHEY and SMNVEV (reference sequence). Unmatched junction bases numbered 3, after V lost 6 bases and J lost 3 bases. This CDR3 is built from 13 residues. CDR3 loop: CASRASGNYEQYV. The CDR3 nucleotides are TGTGCCAGCAGGGCTAGCGGGAACTACGAGCAGTACGTC.

The table lists this clonotype with a few counts. The chain recombines TRBV28 with TRBJ1-2; 8 nucleotides match TRBD1. The trim removed 6 bases at V and 4 bases at J, leaving 13 bases unmatched. This CDR3 is built from 16 residues. The germline gives CDR1 MDHEN, CDR2 SYDVKM. The CDR3: CASSPRGQGVGYGYTF. CDR3 coding DNA: TGTGCCAGCAGCCCCCGTGGACAGGGTGTCGGCTATGGCTACACCTTC.

V and J are TRBV7-6 and TRBJ2-3; a possible D gene is TRBD2 (5 bases). CDR3 length: 12 residues. Germline V gene data show CDR1 as SGHVS and CDR2 as FNYEAQ. V was cut by 1 base and J by 11 bases, with 10 bases left in between. The CDR3 here is CASSLEGEGQYF. The CDR3 DNA reads as TGTGCCAGCAGCTTAGAGGGAGAGGGGCAGTATTTT.

This clonotype showed up just a few times. The chain couples TRBV15 to TRBJ1-2; no clear D gene. Germline V gene lookup returns CDR1 LNHNV and CDR2 YYDKDF (reference sequence). The CDR3 sequence is 13 residues long. Trimming stripped 0 bases from V and 6 bases from J, with 8 bases between. The CDR3 here is CATSRDRADGYTF. CDR3 DNA sequence: TGTGCCACCAGCAGAGATCGCGCTGATGGCTACACCTTC.

The V call is TRBV4-2, the J call TRBJ2-5; D is tentatively TRBD1 or TRBD2 (5 bases each). V lost 0 bases and J 5 bases, leaving 13 bases between the germline ends. This CDR3 comprises 15 residues. The V gene's germline CDR1 is LGHNA and CDR2 YNFKEQ. The CDR3 is CASSQDEGRGETQYF. The CDR3 DNA reads TGTGCCAGCAGCCAAGATGAGGGGCGCGGGGAGACCCAGTACTTC.

The V and J genes are TRBV12-3 or TRBV12-4 and TRBJ1-1; D uncertain. Trimming left V 1 base short and J 10 bases short, with 10 bases between. The CDR3 has 12 amino acids. This CDR3 is CASSLGHMGAFF. The CDR3 nucleotides read TGTGCCAGCAGTTTAGGGCATATGGGAGCTTTCTTT.

CDR3 amino acids: CASRGRDRGNFCNQPQHF. The CDR3, as DNA: TGTGCCAGCAGAGGCCGGGACAGGGGGAATTTTTGCAATCAGCCCCAGCATTTT. The gene calls are TRBV5-6 and TRBJ1-5, with 11 bases lining up with TRBD1. V lost 5 bases to trimming and J lost 2 bases; unmatched junction nucleotides: 12. This CDR3 is 18 amino acids long. Germline lookup yields CDR1 SGHDT and CDR2 YYEEEE.

The chain links TRBV18 to TRBJ2-3; D is undetermined. Trimming cost V 5 bases and J 4 bases, with 19 bases left between them. The CDR3 length is 16 residues. The V gene's germline CDR1 is KGHSH and CDR2 LQKENI. CDR3 nucleotides: TGTGCCAGCTCATTCAGTTTATCCCTCACGGCAGATACGCAGTATTTT. Residues: CASSFSLSLTADTQYF.

This clonotype appeared a few times. The V gene is TRBV27, the J gene TRBJ1-2; 8 positions match TRBD1. With 0 bases clipped from V and 8 bases from J, the junction kept 8 bases outside the gene matches. CDR3 size: 15 residues. Germline lookup yields CDR1 MNHEY and CDR2 SMNVEV (reference sequence). The CDR3: CASSLSPQGVGGYTF. The CDR3, as DNA: TGTGCCAGCAGTTTATCACCACAGGGGGTTGGGGGCTACACCTTC.

The J gene is TRBJ1-2, the V gene TRBV12-3 or TRBV12-4; perhaps TRBD1 as D (5 bases). The V gene lost 6 bases and the J gene lost 3 bases, with 17 bases spanning the gap. This CDR3 comprises 15 residues. CDR3 amino acids: CASSPGGVGYYGYTF. The CDR3 DNA is TGTGCCAGCAGCCCGGGGGGGGTGGGGTACTATGGCTACACCTTC.

This clonotype appeared many times. CDR3 protein: CASSVSWVGGHEQYF. Here the CDR3 DNA reads TGTGCCAGCAGCGTTAGTTGGGTGGGGGGACACGAGCAGTACTTC. The rearrangement links TRBV7-2 to TRBJ2-7; tentatively, D is TRBD2 (6 bases). Trimming stripped 5 bases from V and 5 bases from J, with 19 bases between. The CDR3 runs to 15 residues. Germline V CDR1 and CDR2: SGHTA, FQGNSA. Supplemented by reference TRBV7-2 and TRBJ2-7, the full variable domain reads GAGVSQSPSNKVTEKGKDVELRCDPISGHTALYWYRQSLGQGLEFLIYFQGNSAPDKSGLPSDRFSAERTGGSVSTLTIQRTQQEDSAVYLCASSVSWVGGHEQYFGPGTRLTVT.

This CDR3 reads CASSWGTSGGENTGELFF. CDR3 nucleotides: TGTGCCAGCAGCTGGGGGACTAGCGGGGGGGAGAACACCGGGGAGCTGTTTTTT. This chain connects TRBV7-6 to TRBJ2-2; 16 nucleotides match TRBD2. CDR3 length: 18 amino acids. CDR1 and CDR2 (germline): SGHVS, FNYEAQ. Trimming at V came to 4 bases and at J to 1 base, leaving 3 bases not matched to a gene.